The rows below give T cell receptor beta chains drawn from one sample of a study of blood T cell repertoires in COVID-19. The data were produced by immunoSEQ multiplex PCR, yet TCRdb's version contains in-frame clones alone and is incomplete. Of 75,000 to 100,000 clones in the sample, 70% to 90% were seen once. Sequenced: peripheral blood. Receptor source: a human donor in a cohort sampled during active COVID-19. Both conserved end residues are part of each CDR3. D genes are given only for firm matches.

CDR3 length: 12; D gene: NA; V gene: TRBV12-3/TRBV12-4; J gene: TRBJ2-3; CDR3 DNA: TGTGCCAGCAACAGTTACGCAGATACGCAGTATTTT; CDR3 protein: CASNSYADTQYF
CDR3 length: 16; D gene: NA; V gene: TRBV6-6; J gene: TRBJ1-3; CDR3 DNA: TGTGCCAGCAGCGACCTTACAGGGAGCTCTGGAAACACCATATATTTT; CDR3 protein: CASSDLTGSSGNTIYF
CDR3 length: 14; D gene: NA; V gene: TRBV7-8; J gene: TRBJ2-5; CDR3 DNA: TGTGCCAGCAGGAGGAGGGGAGTACCAGAGACCCAGTACTTC; CDR3 protein: CASRRRGVPETQYF
CDR3 length: 14; D gene: TRBD2; V gene: TRBV5-4; J gene: TRBJ2-1; CDR3 DNA: TGTGCCAGCAGCTTTAGCGGGAGGTCTAATGAGCAGTTCTTC; CDR3 protein: CASSFSGRSNEQFF
CDR3 length: 16; D gene: NA; V gene: TRBV5-1; J gene: TRBJ1-1; CDR3 DNA: TGCGCCAGCAGCTTTGGGGGGGGAACTACCCTAGAAGAAGCTTTCTTT; CDR3 protein: CASSFGGGTTLEEAFF
CDR3 length: 16; D gene: TRBD1; V gene: TRBV14; J gene: TRBJ1-6; CDR3 DNA: TGTGCCAGCAGCCAAGTACGTGCAGACAGGGTTTCGGCCCTCCACTTT; CDR3 protein: CASSQVRADRVSALHF
CDR3 length: 15; D gene: NA; V gene: TRBV3-1/TRBV3-2; J gene: TRBJ1-1; CDR3 DNA: TGTGCCAGCAGCCCCCAGCCCGGGACTCGCCTCAGGGCTTTCTTT; CDR3 protein: CASSPQPGTRLRAFF
CDR3 length: 15; D gene: TRBD1; V gene: TRBV7-2; J gene: TRBJ1-6; CDR3 DNA: TGTGCCAGCAGCGCGAGGACAGGGGGGAATTCACCCCTCCACTTT; CDR3 protein: CASSARTGGNSPLHF
CDR3 length: 13; D gene: NA; V gene: TRBV11-2; J gene: TRBJ1-1; CDR3 DNA: TGTGCCAGCAGCCTCGAGATTAACACTGAAGCTTTCTTT; CDR3 protein: CASSLEINTEAFF
CDR3 length: 14; D gene: NA; V gene: TRBV2; J gene: TRBJ1-2; CDR3 DNA: TGTGCCAGCAGGGGAGGGGGTTATTATGATGGCTACACCTTC; CDR3 protein: CASRGGGYYDGYTF
CDR3 length: 17; D gene: TRBD2; V gene: TRBV2; J gene: TRBJ2-7; CDR3 DNA: TGTGCCAGCAGTGAAACTAGCGGGAGGGGGCGGAACGACGAGCAGTACTTC; CDR3 protein: CASSETSGRGRNDEQYF
CDR3 length: 16; D gene: TRBD2; V gene: TRBV5-1; J gene: TRBJ2-3; CDR3 DNA: TGCGCCAGCAGCTGGCCCCCTAGCGGGGGGTCAGATACGCAGTATTTT; CDR3 protein: CASSWPPSGGSDTQYF
CDR3 length: 11; D gene: NA; V gene: TRBV6-5; J gene: TRBJ1-2; CDR3 DNA: TGTGCCAGCACGGAGGGCTCTGGCTACACCTTC; CDR3 protein: CASTEGSGYTF
CDR3 length: 15; D gene: TRBD2; V gene: TRBV28; J gene: TRBJ2-7; CDR3 DNA: TGTGCCAGCAGGCCCACTAGCGGGAAAGGGTACGAGCAGTACTTC; CDR3 protein: CASRPTSGKGYEQYF
CDR3 length: 14; D gene: TRBD1; V gene: TRBV2; J gene: TRBJ2-3; CDR3 DNA: TGTGCCAGTTGTATGACAGGGGGAGAAGATACGCAGTATTTT; CDR3 protein: CASCMTGGEDTQYF
CDR3 length: 16; D gene: NA; V gene: TRBV5-1; J gene: TRBJ2-7; CDR3 DNA: TGCGCCAGCAGCTTGGGTCCCGGGAATTTGATCTACGAGCAGTACTTC; CDR3 protein: CASSLGPGNLIYEQYF